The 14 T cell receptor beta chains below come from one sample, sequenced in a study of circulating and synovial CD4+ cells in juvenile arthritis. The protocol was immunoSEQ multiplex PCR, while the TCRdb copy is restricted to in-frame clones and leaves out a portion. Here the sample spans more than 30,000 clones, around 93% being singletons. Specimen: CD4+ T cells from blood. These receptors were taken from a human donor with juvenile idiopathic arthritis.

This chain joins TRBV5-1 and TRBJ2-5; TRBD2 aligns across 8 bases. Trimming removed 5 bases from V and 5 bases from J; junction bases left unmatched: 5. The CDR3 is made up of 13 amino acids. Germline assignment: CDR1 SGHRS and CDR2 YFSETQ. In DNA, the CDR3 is TGCGCCAGCAGTATCGGCGGGGGGGAGACCCAGTACTTC. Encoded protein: CASSIGGGETQYF.

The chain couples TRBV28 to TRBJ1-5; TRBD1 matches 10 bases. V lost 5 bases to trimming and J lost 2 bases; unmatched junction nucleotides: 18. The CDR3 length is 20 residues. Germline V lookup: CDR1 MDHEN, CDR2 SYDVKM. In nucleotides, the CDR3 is TGTGCCAGCAGTCCATACCCACGCGGGCGGACAGGGGGAGGCAATCAGCCCCAGCATTTT. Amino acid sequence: CASSPYPRGRTGGGNQPQHF.

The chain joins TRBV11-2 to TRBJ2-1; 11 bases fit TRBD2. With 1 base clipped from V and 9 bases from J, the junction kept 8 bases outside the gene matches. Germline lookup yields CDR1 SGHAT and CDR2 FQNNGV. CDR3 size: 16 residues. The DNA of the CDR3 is TGTGCCAGCAGCTTAGGTAGCGGGAGGGCCGGGAGTGAGCAGTTCTTC. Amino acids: CASSLGSGRAGSEQFF. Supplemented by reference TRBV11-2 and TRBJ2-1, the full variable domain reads EAGVAQSPRYKIIEKRQSVAFWCNPISGHATLYWYQQILGQGPKLLIQFQNNGVVDDSQLPKDRFSAERLKGVDSTLKIQPAKLEDSAVYLCASSLGSGRAGSEQFFGPGTRLTVL.

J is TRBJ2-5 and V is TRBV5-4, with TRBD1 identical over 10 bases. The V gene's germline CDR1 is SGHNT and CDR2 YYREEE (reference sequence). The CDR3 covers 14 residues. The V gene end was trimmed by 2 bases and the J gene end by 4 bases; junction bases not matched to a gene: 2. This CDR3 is CASSLGQGGETQYF. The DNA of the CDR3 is TGTGCCAGCAGCTTAGGACAGGGGGGAGAGACCCAGTACTTC.

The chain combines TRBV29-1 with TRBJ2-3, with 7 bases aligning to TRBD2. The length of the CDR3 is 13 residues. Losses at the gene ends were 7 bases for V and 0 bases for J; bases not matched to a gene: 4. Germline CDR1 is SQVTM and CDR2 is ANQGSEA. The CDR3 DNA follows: TGCAGCGCCACTAGCGACAGCACAGATACGCAGTATTTT. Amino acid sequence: CSATSDSTDTQYF.

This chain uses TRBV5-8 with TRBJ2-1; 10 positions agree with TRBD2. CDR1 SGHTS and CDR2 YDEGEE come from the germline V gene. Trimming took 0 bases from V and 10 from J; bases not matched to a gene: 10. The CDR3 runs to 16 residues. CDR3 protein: CASSLEGLAGVREQFF. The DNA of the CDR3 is TGTGCCAGCAGCTTGGAGGGTCTAGCGGGAGTCAGAGAGCAGTTCTTC.

In nucleotides, the CDR3 is TGTGCCAGCGGGACAGCGAACACCGGGGAGCTGTTTTTT. Translated, it gives CASGTANTGELFF. This chain links TRBV2 with TRBJ2-2; TRBD1 matches at 7 bases. The length of the CDR3 is 13 residues. The V gene end was trimmed by 8 bases and the J gene end by 0 bases; junction bases not matched to a gene: 0. Germline CDR1 SNHLY, CDR2 FYNNEI.

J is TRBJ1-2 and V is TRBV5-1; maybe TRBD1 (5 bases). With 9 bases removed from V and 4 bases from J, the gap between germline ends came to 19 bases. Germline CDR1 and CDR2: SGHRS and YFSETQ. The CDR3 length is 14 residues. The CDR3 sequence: CATPGVVGGYGYTF. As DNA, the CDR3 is TGCGCCACTCCGGGGGTCGTAGGCGGCTATGGCTACACCTTC.

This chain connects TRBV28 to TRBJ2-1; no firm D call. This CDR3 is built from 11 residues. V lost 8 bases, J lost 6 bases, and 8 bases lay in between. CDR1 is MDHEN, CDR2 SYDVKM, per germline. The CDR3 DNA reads TGTGCCAGCGCCAGGCTCAATGAGCAGTTCTTC. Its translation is CASARLNEQFF.

The chain's CDR3 is CASNPGLAGAPSYNEQFF. Written as DNA, the CDR3 is TGCGCCAGCAACCCGGGACTAGCGGGAGCTCCCTCCTACAATGAGCAGTTCTTC. The rearrangement uses TRBV5-1 and TRBJ2-1; 14 bases are shared with TRBD2. CDR1 and CDR2 from the germline V gene are SGHRS and YFSETQ. The V gene end was trimmed by 6 bases and the J gene end by 0 bases; junction bases not matched to a gene: 8. The CDR3 loop spans 18 amino acids.

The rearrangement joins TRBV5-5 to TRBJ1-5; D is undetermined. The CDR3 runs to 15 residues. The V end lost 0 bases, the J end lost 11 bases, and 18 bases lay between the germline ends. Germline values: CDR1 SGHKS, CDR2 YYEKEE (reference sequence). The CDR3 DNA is TGTGCCAGCAGCTTGGAGGCAGGTCGTCAATATTCCCAGCATTTT. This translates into CASSLEAGRQYSQHF.

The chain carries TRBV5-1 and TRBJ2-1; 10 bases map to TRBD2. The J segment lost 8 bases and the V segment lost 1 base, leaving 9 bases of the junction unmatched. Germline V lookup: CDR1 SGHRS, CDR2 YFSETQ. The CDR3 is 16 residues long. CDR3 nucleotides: TGCGCCAGCAGCTTGAGAGCGGGAGGGCCTAAGGATGAGCAGTTCTTC. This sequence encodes CASSLRAGGPKDEQFF.

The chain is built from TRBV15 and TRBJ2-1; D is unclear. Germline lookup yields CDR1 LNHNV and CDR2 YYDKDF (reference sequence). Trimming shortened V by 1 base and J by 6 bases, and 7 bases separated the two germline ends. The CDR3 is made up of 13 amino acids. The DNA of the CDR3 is TGTGCCACCAGCAGAGCCGTCAGCAATGAGCAGTTCTTC. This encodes CATSRAVSNEQFF.

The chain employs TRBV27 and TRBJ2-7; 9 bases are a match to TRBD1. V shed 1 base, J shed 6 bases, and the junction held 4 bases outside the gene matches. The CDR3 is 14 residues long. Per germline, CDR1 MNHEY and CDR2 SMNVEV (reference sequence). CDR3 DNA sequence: TGTGCCAGCAGTTTATACGGGACAGGGAGCGAGCAGTACTTC. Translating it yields CASSLYGTGSEQYF.